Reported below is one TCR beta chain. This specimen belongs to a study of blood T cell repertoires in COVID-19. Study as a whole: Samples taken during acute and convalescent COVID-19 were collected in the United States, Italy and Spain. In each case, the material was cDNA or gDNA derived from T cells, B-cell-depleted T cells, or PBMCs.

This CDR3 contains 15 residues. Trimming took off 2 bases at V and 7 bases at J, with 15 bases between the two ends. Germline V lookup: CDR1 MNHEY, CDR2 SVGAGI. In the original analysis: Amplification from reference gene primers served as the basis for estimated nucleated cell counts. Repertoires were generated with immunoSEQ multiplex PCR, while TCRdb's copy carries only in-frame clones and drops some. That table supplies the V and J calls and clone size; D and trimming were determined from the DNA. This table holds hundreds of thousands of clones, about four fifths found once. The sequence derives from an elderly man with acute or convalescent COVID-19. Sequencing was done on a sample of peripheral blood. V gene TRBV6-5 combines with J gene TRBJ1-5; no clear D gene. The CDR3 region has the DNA TGTGCCAGCAGTTACGAGGGAGGGCCCCCACAGCCCCAGCATTTT. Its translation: CASSYEGGPPQPQHF.